This T cell receptor (beta chain) was profiled in a study of blood T cell repertoires in COVID-19 (dated by TCRdb to about 2020). Notes on the research overall: Samples covering the acute and convalescent phases of COVID-19 were provided by collaborators in the United States, Italy and Spain. The material from the prospective study consisted of cDNA or gDNA derived from T cells, B-cell-depleted T cells, or PBMCs. Deeply sampled blood TCRbeta repertoires from subjects exposed to, actively infected with, or recovered from COVID-19 were included in the dataset. The repertoires were released in a freely available public database intended as a resource for research on the immune response to SARS-CoV-2. Samples were obtained from the ongoing ImmuneRACE study (first 160 participants) and from about 1,300 subjects provided by 6 global collaborators. Sample metadata almost always included a de-identified subject ID, COVID-19 status, age in years and sex. Where available, HLA class I and class II types were taken from metadata supplied by the sample provider and were not determined by assay-based typing.

Each collaborating institution followed its own protocols to collect whole blood in K2EDTA tubes. Collaborator samples were shipped for TCRbeta analysis as frozen whole blood, isolated PBMCs, or DNA extracted from either sample type. This clone showed up just a few times. The clone's antigen remains unknown. The input lacks base qualities; no much larger clone sits a single base away. TCRbeta CDR3 regions were amplified from genomic DNA using the immunoSEQ Assay, a bias-controlled multiplex PCR. The original pipeline was this. Within the assay, amplification of reference gene primers was used to estimate how many nucleated cells each sample contained. To quantify the absolute abundance of each unique TCRbeta CDR3 rearrangement, sequence reads were collapsed and filtered. For each sample, productive Simpson clonality was calculated as the square root of Simpson's diversity index over productive rearrangements. TCRdb mirrors the immuneACCESS table, restricted to in-frame sequences. Some clones are absent from its copies; in checked studies, under half trace to an unresolved V gene, and the reason for the others is unknown. V and J calls and clone size come straight from that table; D and trimming were deduced from the DNA. For this sample the table gives a few hundred thousand clones, of which 70% to 90% were detected only once. The ten top clones hold about 4% of the sample.

What the authors observed across the whole study: Clinical and demographic metadata were provided uncurated, with the amount varying by source and participant.

The CDR3 has 15 amino acids, counting the end cysteine and phenylalanine. The retained sequence is limited to the CDR3, 45 bases, with the frame set at the first base. V was cut back by 3 bases and J by 2 bases, leaving a gap of 11 bases between them. Via the germline V gene, CDR1 is ENHRY and CDR2 SYGVKD. The sample taken for sequencing was peripheral blood. The chain is encoded by TRBV10-3 joined to TRBJ1-3, with TRBD1 tentatively as D gene (5 bases match). This clonotype was obtained from a man aged 18-30 years with active or convalescent COVID-19. Here the CDR3 is given as CAISDLGGAGNTIYF. The sequenced DNA: TGTGCCATCAGTGATTTGGGGGGTGCTGGAAACACCATATATTTT.